This T cell receptor beta chain was captured in a study of blood T cell repertoires in COVID-19. Study-wide background: In each case, the material was cDNA or gDNA derived from T cells, B-cell-depleted T cells, or PBMCs.

Using immunoSEQ multiplex PCR, the repertoire was profiled, and TCRdb retains in-frame clones only, with some absent. The sample carries some 360,000 clones, about 90% recorded once. This CDR3 is 14 amino acids long. Trimming took 4 bases from V and 3 from J; bases not matched to a gene: 5. The germline V gene encodes CDR1 SGHRS and CDR2 YFSETQ. The source of this sequence is a woman between 55 and 75 years old with COVID-19, enrolled during active disease. The specimen sequenced was peripheral blood. V is TRBV5-1 and J is TRBJ1-1; TRBD1 matches 8 bases. The CDR3 sequence: CASSLYRGDTEAFF. Written as DNA, the CDR3 is TGCGCCAGCAGCCTGTACAGGGGGGACACTGAAGCTTTCTTT.